This record covers a single TCR beta chain. Its antigen target is currently unknown. Per-base quality was not reported, and no clone a single base away is much larger than it. From each donor, a single peripheral blood sample of around 120 mL on average was drawn into heparinised tubes. Using a panel that included CD45RO, CCR7, CD25, CD127, CD95 and CD27, naive, central memory, regulatory and stem cell-like memory CD4+ T cells were sorted on a BD FACSAria II. Purity was above 98% for every sorted population. PBMCs were separated immediately by Lymphoprep density gradient centrifugation and were stained directly, without being cultured. So that batch effects would be minimized, each experiment stained and sorted samples in pairs, pairing one healthy donor with one patient. The CDR3 runs 13 residues from the cysteine to the phenylalanine. Only CDR3 DNA remains: 39 bases, in frame from the first base. According to the germline V gene (reference sequence), CDR1 reads MNHEY and CDR2 reads SMNVEV. V loses 5 bases, J loses 8 bases, and the germline ends lie 15 bases apart.

The sample belongs to a study of beta chain features in type 1 diabetes (dated by TCRdb to the late 2010s). Background for the entire study: Mean age, gender distribution, total cell number and subset yield did not differ between patients and healthy donors. The study compared TCRB repertoires of sorted circulating CD4+ T cell subsets between recently diagnosed type 1 diabetes patients and matched healthy donors. A total of around 110,000,000 sorted cells were examined across all samples, and RNA yield correlated strongly with the number of cells per subset. Regulatory and stem cell-like memory subsets were isolated from only 8 patients and about 8 healthy donors, whereas naive and central memory subsets came from all 30 or so donors. Overall results and qualifications from the work: HLA sub-analyses involved small numbers of individuals, so any influence of HLA type on TCRB rearrangement remained unresolved. PCR might favor shorter templates, but patient and control samples were amplified and corrected together, so any skew would affect both groups equally. Fewer insertions and more nucleotide deletions at VDJ recombination sites were observed in patients with type 1 diabetes, implying thymic rearrangement abnormalities. Naive, central memory and regulatory TCRB repertoires appeared more similar among patients than among healthy donors. A moderate but significant shortening of TCRB CDR3 length was observed in type 1 diabetes patients in all four CD4+ subsets. Sequencing cDNA rather than genomic DNA could over-represent highly expressing activated cells, although activation and CD3 levels did not differ between groups.

The entire amount of isolated RNA was reverse transcribed using the High Capacity cDNA Reverse Transcription Kit, so the sequenced TCRB transcripts were expressed ones. Naive, central memory and regulatory T cell samples underwent deep immunoSEQ sequencing, averaging about 3.5 million total reads per sample. Sorted cells were lysed in RLT buffer and RNA was extracted with DNase-treated RNeasy Micro or Mini kits, depending on cell number. To prevent cross-contamination, every cell subset was processed on its own, while patient and healthy donor samples were processed together. The immunoSEQ multiplex PCR was used to amplify TCRB sequences from cDNA, generating 87-bp fragments that spanned the CDR3 region. Amplicons were sequenced on the Illumina HiSeq platform. The study's processing was this. PCR bias was computationally corrected using synthetic template baselines, reads within Hamming distance 2 were collapsed, and singletons that could not be merged were discarded. Reads were aligned against IMGT to assign V, D and J genes, CDR3 length and insertions or deletions at six rearrangement sites. Within each subset, clonotype counts were normalized to sorted cell number, after which true diversity and Gini coefficients were computed with the tcR R package. Repertoire sharing was quantified using the overlap coefficient calculated on TCRB nucleotide sequences. Out-of-frame TCRB sequences from naive cells were analyzed to stand in for the pre-selection repertoire. TCRdb obtained this table from immuneACCESS and retained in-frame rearrangements with V and J assigned. These tables miss some clones; where compared with another copy, unresolved V genes account for less than half of the shortfall, and the remainder is unexplained. That table gives V, J and clone size, and the DNA gave D and trimming. The sample data list around 250,000 clones, and approximately 14% of these were observed just once. The ten largest clonotypes hold more than 0.025% of the sample.

The specimen was naive CD4+ T cells from blood. The cell subset or site label, as the study defines it: true naive CD4+ T cells. The source is a woman aged 40 to 49 in good health. The chain couples TRBV27 to TRBJ1-2, with the D gene not confidently named. The CDR3 reads CASSPSGVRGYTF. The base sequence is TGTGCCAGCAGTCCCTCCGGGGTGAGGGGCTACACCTTC.